This is a list of T cell receptor beta chains from one sample in a study of blood T cell repertoires in COVID-19. TCRdb's table, derived via immunoSEQ multiplex PCR, lists solely in-frame clones and lacks some. Of 350,000 to 550,000 clones listed, about 85% are singletons. Sequencing was carried out using PBMCs or T cells enriched from blood (not recorded which). These receptors originate from a woman aged 18-29 years with acute COVID-19. CDR3s include the opening cysteine and the closing phenylalanine or tryptophan. D genes are given only for firm matches. Where a row states a size, it is once, few, many or the class of an expanded clone; other rows omit it.

J gene	clone size	V gene	D gene	CDR3 protein	CDR3 DNA
TRBJ2-1	once	TRBV10-2	.	CASSDRTETYNEQFF	TGCGCCAGCAGTGATCGTACAGAGACCTACAATGAGCAGTTCTTC
TRBJ2-3	.	TRBV6-5	TRBD1	CASTGQGPPDTQYF	TGTGCCAGCACCGGACAGGGCCCGCCAGATACGCAGTATTTT
TRBJ2-7	.	TRBV11-2	TRBD2	CASSPPPPPSGPSYEQYF	TGTGCCAGCAGCCCGCCCCCCCCTCCTAGCGGACCTTCCTACGAGCAGTACTTC
TRBJ2-4	.	TRBV5-1	TRBD2	CASSPGLAVAKNIQYF	TGCGCCAGCAGCCCCGGACTAGCGGTAGCCAAAAACATTCAGTACTTC
TRBJ2-1	.	TRBV27	.	CASSLLWSSYNEQFF	TGTGCCAGCAGTTTACTTTGGAGCTCCTACAATGAGCAGTTCTTC
TRBJ1-5	few	TRBV19	.	CASSPSRVQQPQHF	TGTGCCAGTAGTCCTTCCAGGGTACAGCAGCCCCAGCATTTT
TRBJ2-7	.	TRBV29-1	TRBD1	CSVGVGQVGGYEQYF	TGCAGCGTTGGGGTGGGACAGGTAGGAGGCTACGAGCAGTACTTC
TRBJ2-7	many	TRBV13	.	CASSPRGPYEQYF	TGTGCCAGCAGCCCAAGAGGGCCCTACGAGCAGTACTTC
TRBJ1-6	.	TRBV27	.	CASSLSMRSGYNSPLHF	TGTGCCAGCAGTTTATCGATGAGGAGTGGGTATAATTCACCCCTCCACTTT
TRBJ1-2	.	TRBV27	TRBD1	CASSLTGDGYTF	TGTGCCAGCAGTTTGACAGGGGATGGCTACACCTTC
TRBJ2-7	.	TRBV28	.	CASSTGEQIYEQYF	TGTGCCAGCAGTACCGGGGAACAGATCTACGAGCAGTACTTC
TRBJ2-2	.	TRBV5-1	.	CASSLGQAKTGELFF	TGCGCCAGCAGCTTGGGACAGGCAAAAACCGGGGAGCTGTTTTTT
TRBJ2-5	few	TRBV24-1	.	CATSDGDSYQETQYF	TGTGCCACCAGTGATGGGGACTCGTACCAAGAGACCCAGTACTTC
TRBJ2-1	.	TRBV3-1/TRBV3-2	.	CASSRGISYNEQFF	TGTGCCAGCAGCCGCGGGATATCATACAATGAGCAGTTCTTC
TRBJ1-5	.	TRBV21-1	.	CASSKVGQTVGPQHF	TGTGCCAGCAGCAAAGTTGGACAGACGGTTGGGCCCCAGCATTTT
TRBJ2-7	once	TRBV11-3	.	CASSLDPGGEQYF	TGTGCCAGCAGCTTAGATCCCGGAGGCGAGCAGTACTTC
TRBJ2-1	.	TRBV6-2/TRBV6-3	TRBD2	CASSYSWQGGNEQFF	TGTGCCAGCAGTTACTCGTGGCAGGGAGGGAATGAGCAGTTCTTC
TRBJ1-1	few	TRBV27	TRBD1	CASSLGRGTEAFF	TGTGCCAGCAGTTTGGGCAGGGGGACTGAAGCTTTCTTT
TRBJ1-6	.	TRBV19	TRBD1	CASATGTVSSYNSPLHF	TGTGCCAGTGCTACCGGGACAGTTAGCTCCTATAATTCACCCCTCCACTTT
TRBJ2-3	.	TRBV19	.	CASSLWTSTSTDTQYF	TGTGCCAGTAGTCTATGGACTTCCACTAGCACAGATACGCAGTATTTT
TRBJ2-1	.	TRBV4-3	TRBD2	CASSQDSAGARNEQFF	TGCGCCAGCAGCCAAGATAGCGCGGGAGCCCGCAATGAGCAGTTCTTC
TRBJ2-2	.	TRBV9	.	CATTPLGANTGELFF	TGTGCCACCACCCCGCTAGGGGCGAACACCGGGGAGCTGTTTTTT
TRBJ2-3	.	TRBV4-3	TRBD2	CASSRGLAAAPSTDTQYF	TGCGCCAGCAGCCGCGGACTAGCGGCCGCCCCTAGCACAGATACGCAGTATTTT
TRBJ1-5	many	TRBV19	.	CASSPLRMQGNQPQHF	TGTGCCAGTAGTCCCCTAAGGATGCAGGGCAATCAGCCCCAGCATTTT
TRBJ2-7	.	TRBV15	.	CATSSSLSYEQYF	TGTGCCACCAGCTCCTCACTTTCCTACGAGCAGTACTTC
TRBJ2-2	.	TRBV7-2	TRBD2	CASSPRTGGPTGELFF	TGTGCCAGCAGCCCAAGGACGGGAGGGCCGACCGGGGAGCTGTTTTTT
TRBJ2-7	once	TRBV19	.	CASRVADSYEQYF	TGTGCCAGTAGGGTAGCGGACTCCTACGAGCAGTACTTC
TRBJ1-1	.	TRBV21-1	.	CASSKAGGVNTEAFF	TGTGCCAGCAGCAAGGCCGGTGGAGTGAACACTGAAGCTTTCTTT
TRBJ1-5	.	TRBV29-1	TRBD1	CSETRQGARMGNQPQHF	TGCAGCGAAACACGACAGGGGGCAAGAATGGGCAATCAGCCCCAGCATTTT
TRBJ1-6	.	TRBV5-1	TRBD1	CASSLASGTGTYNSPLHF	TGCGCCAGCAGCTTGGCCTCGGGGACAGGGACCTATAATTCACCCCTCCACTTT
TRBJ2-5	.	TRBV6-5	TRBD2	CASSLGLAGQETQYF	TGTGCCAGCAGCCTTGGACTAGCGGGGCAAGAGACCCAGTACTTC
TRBJ2-1	.	TRBV4-2	TRBD2	CASSQSSGGAMNEQFF	TGTGCCAGCAGCCAATCCAGCGGGGGGGCCATGAATGAGCAGTTCTTC
TRBJ2-1	.	TRBV15	.	CATSRGPLDEQFF	TGTGCCACCAGCAGGGGCCCTTTGGATGAGCAGTTCTTC
TRBJ2-7	.	TRBV3-1/TRBV3-2	.	CASSLRQGYEQYF	TGTGCCAGCAGCCTAAGGCAGGGGTACGAGCAGTACTTC
TRBJ1-5	.	TRBV19	TRBD1	CASSRQGGQPQHF	TGTGCCAGTAGTCGACAGGGTGGCCAGCCCCAGCATTTT
TRBJ1-1	.	TRBV7-8	.	CASSLARRGRWTEAFF	TGTGCCAGCAGCTTAGCGCGTCGGGGTCGGTGGACTGAAGCTTTCTTT
TRBJ1-4	.	TRBV19	TRBD1	CASSMNRGNEKLFF	TGTGCCAGTAGTATGAACAGGGGTAATGAAAAACTGTTTTTT
TRBJ2-2	.	TRBV4-2	TRBD2	CASSQDLAGNTGELFF	TGTGCCAGCAGCCAAGATCTAGCGGGTAACACCGGGGAGCTGTTTTTT
TRBJ2-1	.	TRBV28	TRBD2	CASSFGLAGVGEQFF	TGTGCCAGCAGCTTCGGACTAGCGGGAGTGGGTGAGCAGTTCTTC
TRBJ2-3	.	TRBV28	.	CASSSPSTDTQYF	TGTGCCAGCAGTTCCCCGTCCACAGATACGCAGTATTTT
TRBJ2-4	.	TRBV29-1	TRBD2	CSVEDKNPQRGGRSRAKNIQYF	TGCAGCGTTGAAGATAAAAACCCTCAAAGGGGCGGGAGGTCCAGAGCCAAAAACATTCAGTACTTC
TRBJ2-2	once	TRBV19	.	CATSRSSGPGELFF	TGTGCCACTAGTAGGTCCTCGGGTCCCGGGGAGCTGTTTTTT
TRBJ2-3	.	TRBV5-1	.	CASSVGQSTDTQYF	TGCGCCAGCAGCGTCGGACAGAGCACAGATACGCAGTATTTT
TRBJ1-4	.	TRBV2	.	CALTGQGGKLFF	TGTGCCCTAACGGGGCAGGGAGGAAAACTGTTTTTT
TRBJ2-1	once	TRBV29-1	TRBD1	CSAGGGQGKWGVYNEQFF	TGCAGCGCCGGCGGTGGACAGGGCAAATGGGGGGTATACAATGAGCAGTTCTTC